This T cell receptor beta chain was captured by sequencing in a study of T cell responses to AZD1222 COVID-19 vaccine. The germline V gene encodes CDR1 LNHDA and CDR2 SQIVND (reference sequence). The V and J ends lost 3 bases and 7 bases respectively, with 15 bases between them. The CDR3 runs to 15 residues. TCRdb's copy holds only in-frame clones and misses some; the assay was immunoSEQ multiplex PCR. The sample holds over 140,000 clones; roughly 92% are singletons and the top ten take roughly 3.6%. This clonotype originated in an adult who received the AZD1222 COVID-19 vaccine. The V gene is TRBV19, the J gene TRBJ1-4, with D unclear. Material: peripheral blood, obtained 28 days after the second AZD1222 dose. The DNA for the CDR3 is TGTGCCAGTAGTATGGATTTTTGGAGTCCTGAAAAACTGTTTTTT. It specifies CASSMDFWSPEKLFF.